The rows below give T cell receptor beta chains drawn from one sample of a study of blood T cell repertoires in COVID-19. Only in-frame clones appear in the TCRdb table, and some are missing; sequencing was by immunoSEQ multiplex PCR. The top ten hold 10% of the sample, which has about 400,000 clones, approximately 90% seen once. Sample: PBMCs or T cells enriched from blood (not recorded which). The receptors originated from a woman in her fifties or sixties who had recovered from COVID-19. CDR3s include the opening cysteine and the closing phenylalanine or tryptophan. The order of the fields is D gene, J gene, clone size, V gene, CDR3 length, CDR3 DNA, CDR3 protein. D genes are given only for firm matches. The listing skips clone size in some rows; elsewhere it reads once, few, many or a size class.

TRBD2 | TRBJ2-5 | - | TRBV3-1/TRBV3-2 | 15 | TGTGCCAGCAGACGTAGCGGGGGAGATTTAGGGGCCCAGTACTTC | CASRRSGGDLGAQYF
- | TRBJ2-4 | few | TRBV3-1/TRBV3-2 | 15 | TGTGCCAGCAGCCAACTCGGCGGGGTCAAAAACATTCAGTACTTC | CASSQLGGVKNIQYF
- | TRBJ2-2 | - | TRBV5-4 | 16 | TGTGCCAGCAGCTTGGAGGAGCAGCTCGACACCGGGGAGCTGTTTTTT | CASSLEEQLDTGELFF
- | TRBJ2-7 | - | TRBV6-2/TRBV6-3 | 15 | TGTGCCAGCAGTTTCCGGGACTCTGGGATTTACGAGCAGTACTTC | CASSFRDSGIYEQYF
TRBD2 | TRBJ2-3 | - | TRBV27 | 15 | TGTGCCAGCAGTTTTAGCGGGAGCAGCACAGATACGCAGTATTTT | CASSFSGSSTDTQYF
TRBD2 | TRBJ2-3 | - | TRBV30 | 17 | TGTGCCTGGAGTACACTATTCCCGAGCGGGGGGCGAGATACGCAGTATTTT | CAWSTLFPSGGRDTQYF
- | TRBJ1-4 | - | TRBV12-3/TRBV12-4 | 13 | TGTGCCAGCAGTTTGGGGAGGGGGGAAAAACTGTTTTTT | CASSLGRGEKLFF
- | TRBJ2-2 | - | TRBV7-2 | 15 | TGTGCCAGCATCCCAACGGGGGGCTCTTCCGGGGAGCTGTTTTTT | CASIPTGGSSGELFF
TRBD1 | TRBJ1-5 | - | TRBV7-8 | 14 | TGTGCCAGCAGCTCTGACAGGGAGAATCAGCCCCAGCATTTT | CASSSDRENQPQHF
- | TRBJ1-1 | few | TRBV5-6 | 12 | TGTGCCAGCAGCCCTGGGGGGGGTGAAGCTTTCTTT | CASSPGGGEAFF
- | TRBJ1-6 | - | TRBV5-3 | 11 | TGTGCCAGAAGCCTCGCGGGACCCCTCCACTTT | CARSLAGPLHF
- | TRBJ2-1 | - | TRBV4-2 | 11 | TGTGCCAGCAGCCCCGGGGAGGCGCAGTTCTTC | CASSPGEAQFF
- | TRBJ2-7 | - | TRBV19 | 14 | TGTGCCAGTAGTATCTACGGGAACACCTACGAGCAGTACTTC | CASSIYGNTYEQYF
TRBD1 | TRBJ1-5 | - | TRBV19 | 16 | TGTGCCAGTAGCTCCGGACAGGGGGAAGGGAATCAGCCCCAGCATTTT | CASSSGQGEGNQPQHF
- | TRBJ1-1 | - | TRBV4-1 | 14 | TGCGCCAGCAGCGTAGCCGGACAGCTCACTGAAGCTTTCTTT | CASSVAGQLTEAFF
TRBD1 | TRBJ1-3 | - | TRBV12-5 | 14 | TGTGCTAGTGCCCCGTCAGGGGGTGGAAACACCATATATTTT | CASAPSGGGNTIYF
- | TRBJ1-1 | - | TRBV28 | 16 | TGTGCCAGCAGTTTGTCGGGTGGCCCACCGAACACTGAAGCTTTCTTT | CASSLSGGPPNTEAFF
- | TRBJ2-1 | - | TRBV3-1/TRBV3-2 | 20 | TGTGCCAGCAGCCAAGATAGTGTCTATCCTAGGTATTGGTCCTACAATGAGCAGTTCTTC | CASSQDSVYPRYWSYNEQFF
TRBD1 | TRBJ1-6 | - | TRBV7-7 | 18 | TGTGCTAGCAGCCAACAAAAGGACAGGAAAATAGAAAATTCACCCCTCCACTTT | CASSQQKDRKIENSPLHF
- | TRBJ2-7 | - | TRBV6-1 | 15 | TGTGCCAGCAGTGAAGGGGGCAGTTCCGCCTACGAGCAGTACTTC | CASSEGGSSAYEQYF
TRBD1 | TRBJ1-5 | once | TRBV2 | 14 | TGTGCCAGCAGTAGGACAGGGGGGAATCAGCCCCAGCATTTT | CASSRTGGNQPQHF
- | TRBJ1-6 | - | TRBV7-2 | 15 | TGTGCCAGCAGCTTTTACCCTATTCCTAATTCACCCCTCCACTTT | CASSFYPIPNSPLHF
TRBD1 | TRBJ1-2 | - | TRBV3-1/TRBV3-2 | 13 | TGTGCCAGCAGCCTCTCCAGGACAGGGAGCTACACCTTC | CASSLSRTGSYTF
TRBD1 | TRBJ1-5 | few | TRBV6-5 | 15 | TGTGCCAGCAGCCCCGGGACAGGAAACAATCAGCCCCAGCATTTT | CASSPGTGNNQPQHF
TRBD1 | TRBJ1-2 | - | TRBV5-1 | 14 | TGCGCCAGCAGCTCCGAGGGGGCACAAGGGGGATACACCTTC | CASSSEGAQGGYTF
- | TRBJ1-6 | - | TRBV2 | 15 | TGTGCCAGCAGCTTGGACAGCCTAAATAATTCACCCCTCCACTTT | CASSLDSLNNSPLHF
TRBD2 | TRBJ2-2 | - | TRBV7-2 | 18 | TGTGCCAGCAGCTTACGCTGGCTAGCGGGGGGCCAAACCGGGGAGCTGTTTTTT | CASSLRWLAGGQTGELFF
- | TRBJ1-1 | - | TRBV7-3 | 12 | TGTGCCAGCAGCTTAACCCGGGGTGAAGCTTTCTTT | CASSLTRGEAFF
- | TRBJ2-3 | - | TRBV6-2/TRBV6-3 | 14 | TGTGCCAGCAGTCGGGCCCAGGGTACAGATACGCAGTATTTT | CASSRAQGTDTQYF
- | TRBJ1-3 | - | TRBV6-5 | 14 | TGTGCCAGCAGGAAATGGACAGAACATAACACCATATATTTT | CASRKWTEHNTIYF
- | TRBJ1-6 | - | TRBV6-5 | 15 | TGTGCCAGCACTCCAGGGGCTCGGCGGAATTCACCCCTCCACTTT | CASTPGARRNSPLHF
- | TRBJ2-7 | few | TRBV11-2 | 12 | TGTGCCAGCAGCTTAATGGTTAGCGAGCAGTACTTC | CASSLMVSEQYF
- | TRBJ1-1 | - | TRBV29-1 | 13 | TGCAGCGTTCGGACAGCTCTGAACACTGAAGCTTTCTTT | CSVRTALNTEAFF
- | TRBJ2-3 | once | TRBV7-9 | 14 | TGTGCCAGCAGCTCCAGGGTGGGCACAGATACGCAGTATTTT | CASSSRVGTDTQYF
- | TRBJ2-3 | - | TRBV13 | 14 | TGTGCCAGCAGTTATGGAGGGGCCGGGACCGAAGAGTATTTT | CASSYGGAGTEEYF
- | TRBJ1-2 | once | TRBV7-2 | 12 | TGTGCCAGCAGCTTACCGACAGCTGGCTACACCTTC | CASSLPTAGYTF
TRBD1 | TRBJ1-2 | few | TRBV6-5 | 13 | TGTGCCAGCGAGACAGGGACCAACTATGGCTACACCTTC | CASETGTNYGYTF
TRBD1 | TRBJ1-2 | - | TRBV27 | 16 | TGTGCCAGCAGACCCGCCGGGACAGGGAGTTGGTATGGCTACACCTTC | CASRPAGTGSWYGYTF
TRBD2 | TRBJ2-4 | - | TRBV15 | 16 | TGTGCCACCAGCATCGGGACTAGCGGGGGAGAGAACATTCAGTACTTC | CATSIGTSGGENIQYF
TRBD2 | TRBJ2-3 | - | TRBV6-2/TRBV6-3 | 23 | TGTGCCAGCAGCCCGAAGGGACTAGCGGGGGGGCTAAGACTCAACACTAGCACAGATACGCAGTATTTT | CASSPKGLAGGLRLNTSTDTQYF
- | TRBJ1-6 | - | TRBV5-6 | 16 | TGTGCCAGCAGCTTGGCCAGGGACACCTATAATTCACCCCTCCACTTT | CASSLARDTYNSPLHF
- | TRBJ1-1 | - | TRBV5-1 | 13 | TGCGCCAGCAGCTTAACAGTAGGCACTGAAGCTTTCTTT | CASSLTVGTEAFF
TRBD1 | TRBJ1-1 | once | TRBV7-2 | 14 | TGTGCCAGCAGCAAGGGACAGGGGTACACTGAAGCTTTCTTT | CASSKGQGYTEAFF
TRBD1 | TRBJ1-2 | - | TRBV5-1 | 15 | TGCGCCAGCGGGCAGACAGGGGGGACGTCCTATGGCTACACCTTC | CASGQTGGTSYGYTF
- | TRBJ1-2 | - | TRBV18 | 17 | TGTGCCAGCTCATCACTCACCGACAGAATACTCTACTATGGCTACACCTTC | CASSSLTDRILYYGYTF
TRBD1 | TRBJ2-7 | - | TRBV5-6 | 17 | TGTGCCAGCAGCTTGGCCCCCGGGACAGGGGCCCACTACGAGCAGTACTTC | CASSLAPGTGAHYEQYF
- | TRBJ2-6 | - | TRBV6-5 | 15 | TGTGCCAGCATACTGGGGAGTTCGGGGGCCAACGTCCTGACTTTC | CASILGSSGANVLTF
TRBD2 | TRBJ2-3 | - | TRBV3-1/TRBV3-2 | 14 | TGTGCCAGCAGCCCTAGCGGGGCCCGCGGGGGGCAGTATTTT | CASSPSGARGGQYF
- | TRBJ1-1 | - | TRBV9 | 14 | TGTGCCAGCAGCGTAGCTAATGCGCGGGGGGAAGCTTTCTTT | CASSVANARGEAFF
- | TRBJ2-5 | - | TRBV7-2 | 15 | TGTGCCAGCAGCTTAGTGCGGGGAATGCGGGAGACCCAGTACTTC | CASSLVRGMRETQYF
- | TRBJ2-2 | - | TRBV19 | 18 | TGTGCCAGTCGCTTGCGGGCGGCTAGCGATCTGAACACCGGGGAGCTGTTTTTT | CASRLRAASDLNTGELFF